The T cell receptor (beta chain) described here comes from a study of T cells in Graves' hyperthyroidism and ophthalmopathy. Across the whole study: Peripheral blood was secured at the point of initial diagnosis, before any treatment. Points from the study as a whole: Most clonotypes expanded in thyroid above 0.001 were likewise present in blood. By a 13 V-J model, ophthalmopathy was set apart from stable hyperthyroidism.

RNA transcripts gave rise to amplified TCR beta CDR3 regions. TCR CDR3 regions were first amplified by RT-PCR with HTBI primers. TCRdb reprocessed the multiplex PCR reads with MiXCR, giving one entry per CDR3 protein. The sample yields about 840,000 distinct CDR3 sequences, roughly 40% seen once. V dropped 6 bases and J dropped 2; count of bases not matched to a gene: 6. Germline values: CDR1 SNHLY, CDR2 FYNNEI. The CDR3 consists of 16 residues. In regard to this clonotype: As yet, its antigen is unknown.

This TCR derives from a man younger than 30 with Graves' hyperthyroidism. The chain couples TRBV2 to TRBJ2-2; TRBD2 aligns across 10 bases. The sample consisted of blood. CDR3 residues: CASRDSSGGNTGELFF. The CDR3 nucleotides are TGTGCCAGCAGAGACTCTAGCGGGGGTAACACCGGGGAGCTGTTTTTT.